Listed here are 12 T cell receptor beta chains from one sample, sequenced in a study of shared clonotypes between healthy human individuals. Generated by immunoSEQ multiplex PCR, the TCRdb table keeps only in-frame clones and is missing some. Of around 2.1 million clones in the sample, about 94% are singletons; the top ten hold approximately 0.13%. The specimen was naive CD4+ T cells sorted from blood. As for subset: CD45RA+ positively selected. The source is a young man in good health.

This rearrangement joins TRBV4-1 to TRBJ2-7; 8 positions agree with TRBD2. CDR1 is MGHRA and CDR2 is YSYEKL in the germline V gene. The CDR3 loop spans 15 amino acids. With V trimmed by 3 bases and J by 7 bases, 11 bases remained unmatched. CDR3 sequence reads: CASSQGAGGNWEQYF. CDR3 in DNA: TGCGCCAGCAGCCAGGGGGCGGGGGGAAATTGGGAGCAGTACTTC.

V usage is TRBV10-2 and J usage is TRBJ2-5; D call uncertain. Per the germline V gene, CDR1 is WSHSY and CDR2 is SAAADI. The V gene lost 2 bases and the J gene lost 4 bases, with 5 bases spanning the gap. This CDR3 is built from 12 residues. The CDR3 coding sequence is TGCGCCAGCAGTGAGCCCCGAGAGACCCAGTACTTC. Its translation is CASSEPRETQYF.

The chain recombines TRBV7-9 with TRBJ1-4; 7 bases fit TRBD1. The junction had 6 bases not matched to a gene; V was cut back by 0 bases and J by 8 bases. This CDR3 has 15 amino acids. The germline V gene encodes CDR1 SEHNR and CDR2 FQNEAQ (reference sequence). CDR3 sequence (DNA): TGTGCCAGCAGCTTAGCGAAAGGGGGCTGGGAAAAACTGTTTTTT. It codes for CASSLAKGGWEKLFF.

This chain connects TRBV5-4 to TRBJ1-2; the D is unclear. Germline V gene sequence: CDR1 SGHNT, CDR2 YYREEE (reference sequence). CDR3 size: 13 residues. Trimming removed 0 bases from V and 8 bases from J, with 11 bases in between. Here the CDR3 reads CASSLESMEGYTF. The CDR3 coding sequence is TGTGCCAGCAGCTTGGAGTCGATGGAAGGCTACACCTTC.

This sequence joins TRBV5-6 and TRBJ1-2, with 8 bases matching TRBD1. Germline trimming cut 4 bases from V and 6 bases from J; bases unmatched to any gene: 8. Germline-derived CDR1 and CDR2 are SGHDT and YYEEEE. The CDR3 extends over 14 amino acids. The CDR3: CASSLRTGNNGYTF. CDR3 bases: TGTGCCAGCAGCCTTCGGACAGGGAATAATGGCTACACCTTC.

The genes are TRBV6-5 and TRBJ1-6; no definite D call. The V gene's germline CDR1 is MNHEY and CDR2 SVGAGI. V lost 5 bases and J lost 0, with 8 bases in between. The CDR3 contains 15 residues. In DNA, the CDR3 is TGTGCCAGCAGTACACTTACCTCCTATAATTCACCCCTCCACTTT. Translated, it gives CASSTLTSYNSPLHF.

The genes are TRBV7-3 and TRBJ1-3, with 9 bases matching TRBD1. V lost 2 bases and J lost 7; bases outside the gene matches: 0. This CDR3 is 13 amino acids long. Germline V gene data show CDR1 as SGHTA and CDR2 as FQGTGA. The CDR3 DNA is TGTGCCAGCAGCTTAGGACAGGGGAACACCATATATTTT. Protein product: CASSLGQGNTIYF.

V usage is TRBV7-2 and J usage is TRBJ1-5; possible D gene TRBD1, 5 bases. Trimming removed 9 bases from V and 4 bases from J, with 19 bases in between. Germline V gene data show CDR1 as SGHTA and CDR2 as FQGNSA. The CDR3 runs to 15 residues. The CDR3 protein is CASGGGTDFNQPQHF. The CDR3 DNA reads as TGTGCCAGTGGGGGAGGTACAGATTTTAATCAGCCCCAGCATTTT. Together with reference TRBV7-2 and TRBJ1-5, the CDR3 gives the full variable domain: GAGVSQSPSNKVTEKGKDVELRCDPISGHTALYWYRQSLGQGLEFLIYFQGNSAPDKSGLPSDRFSAERTGGSVSTLTIQRTQQEDSAVYLCASGGGTDFNQPQHFGDGTRLSIL.

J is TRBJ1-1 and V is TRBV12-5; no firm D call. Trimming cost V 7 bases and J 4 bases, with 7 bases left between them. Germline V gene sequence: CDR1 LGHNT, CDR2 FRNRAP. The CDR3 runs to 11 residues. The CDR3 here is CASVQATEAFF. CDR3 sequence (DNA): TGTGCTAGTGTTCAGGCCACTGAAGCTTTCTTT. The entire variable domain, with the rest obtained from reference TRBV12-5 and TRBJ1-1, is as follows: DARVTQTPRHKVTEMGQEVTMRCQPILGHNTVFWYRQTMMQGLELLAYFRNRAPLDDSGMPKDRFSAEMPDATLATLKIQPSEPRDSAVYFCASVQATEAFFGQGTRLTVV.

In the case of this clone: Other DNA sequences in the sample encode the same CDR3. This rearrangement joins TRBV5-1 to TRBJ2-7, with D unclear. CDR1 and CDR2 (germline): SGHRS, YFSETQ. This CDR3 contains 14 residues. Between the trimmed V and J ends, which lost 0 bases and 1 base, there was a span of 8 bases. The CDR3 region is CASSLDPRSYEQYF. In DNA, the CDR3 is TGCGCCAGCAGCTTGGACCCCAGGTCCTACGAGCAGTACTTC.

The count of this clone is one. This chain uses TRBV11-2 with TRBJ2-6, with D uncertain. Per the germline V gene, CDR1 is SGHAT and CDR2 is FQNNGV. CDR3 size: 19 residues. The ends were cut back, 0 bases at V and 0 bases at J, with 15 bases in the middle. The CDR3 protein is CASSLDRIGPTSGANVLTF. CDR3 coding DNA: TGTGCCAGCAGCTTAGATCGAATAGGGCCTACCTCTGGGGCCAACGTCCTGACTTTC.

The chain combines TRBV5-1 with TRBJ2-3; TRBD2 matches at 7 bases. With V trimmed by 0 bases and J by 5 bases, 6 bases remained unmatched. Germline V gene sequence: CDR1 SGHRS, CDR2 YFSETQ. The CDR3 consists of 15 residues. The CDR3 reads CASSLEGTGGDTQYF. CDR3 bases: TGCGCCAGCAGCTTGGAAGGGACGGGGGGAGATACGCAGTATTTT. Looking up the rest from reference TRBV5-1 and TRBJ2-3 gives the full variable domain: KAGVTQTPRYLIKTRGQQVTLSCSPISGHRSVSWYQQTPGQGLQFLFEYFSETQRNKGNFPGRFSGRQFSNSRSEMNVSTLELGDSALYLCASSLEGTGGDTQYFGPGTRLTVL.